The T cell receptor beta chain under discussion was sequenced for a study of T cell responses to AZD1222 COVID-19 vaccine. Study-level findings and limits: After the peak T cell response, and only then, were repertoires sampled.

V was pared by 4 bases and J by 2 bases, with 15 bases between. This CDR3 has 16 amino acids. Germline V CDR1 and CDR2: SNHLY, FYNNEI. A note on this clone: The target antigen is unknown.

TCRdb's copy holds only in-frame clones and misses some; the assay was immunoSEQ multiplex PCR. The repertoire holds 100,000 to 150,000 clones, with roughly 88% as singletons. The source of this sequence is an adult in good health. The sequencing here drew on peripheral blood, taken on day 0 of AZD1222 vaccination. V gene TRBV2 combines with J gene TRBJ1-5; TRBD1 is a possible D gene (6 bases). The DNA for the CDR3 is TGTGCCAGCAGTGGACGGGGGGCGGTGGGCAATCAGCCCCAGCATTTT. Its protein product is CASSGRGAVGNQPQHF.